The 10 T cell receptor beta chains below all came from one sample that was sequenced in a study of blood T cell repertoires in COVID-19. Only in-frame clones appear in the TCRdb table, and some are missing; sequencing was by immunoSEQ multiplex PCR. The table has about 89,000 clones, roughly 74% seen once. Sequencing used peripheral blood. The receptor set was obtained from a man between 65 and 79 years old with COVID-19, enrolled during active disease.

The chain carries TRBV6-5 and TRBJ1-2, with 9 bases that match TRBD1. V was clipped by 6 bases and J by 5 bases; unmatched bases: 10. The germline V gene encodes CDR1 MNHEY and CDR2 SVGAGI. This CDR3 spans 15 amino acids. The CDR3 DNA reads TGTGCCAGCAGGCCCCAGGGACAGGGAAATTATGGCTACACCTTC. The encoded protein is CASRPQGQGNYGYTF.

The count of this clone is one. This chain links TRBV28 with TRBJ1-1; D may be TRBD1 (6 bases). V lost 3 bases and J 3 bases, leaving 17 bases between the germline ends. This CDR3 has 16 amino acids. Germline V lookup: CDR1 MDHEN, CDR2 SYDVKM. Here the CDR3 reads CASSLGWGRPDTEAFF. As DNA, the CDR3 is TGTGCCAGCAGTTTGGGATGGGGGCGGCCGGACACTGAAGCTTTCTTT.

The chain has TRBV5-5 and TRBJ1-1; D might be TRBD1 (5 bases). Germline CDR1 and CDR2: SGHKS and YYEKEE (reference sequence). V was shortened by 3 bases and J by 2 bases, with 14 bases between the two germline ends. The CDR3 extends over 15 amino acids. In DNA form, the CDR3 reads TGTGCCAGCAGCTCCGGACATCGAGTAAACACTGAAGCTTTCTTT. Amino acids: CASSSGHRVNTEAFF.

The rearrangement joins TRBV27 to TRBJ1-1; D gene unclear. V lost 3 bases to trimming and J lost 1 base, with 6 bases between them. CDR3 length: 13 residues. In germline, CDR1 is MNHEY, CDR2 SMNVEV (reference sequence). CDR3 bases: TGTGCCAGCAGTTTTTTACAGAACACTGAAGCTTTCTTT. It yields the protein CASSFLQNTEAFF.

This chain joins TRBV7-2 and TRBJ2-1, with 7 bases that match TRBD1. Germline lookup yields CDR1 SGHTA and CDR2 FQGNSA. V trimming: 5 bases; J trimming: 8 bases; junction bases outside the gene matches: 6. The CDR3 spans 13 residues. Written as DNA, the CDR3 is TGTGCCAGCAGCCGCCAGGGGGTCGATGAGCAGTTCTTC. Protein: CASSRQGVDEQFF.

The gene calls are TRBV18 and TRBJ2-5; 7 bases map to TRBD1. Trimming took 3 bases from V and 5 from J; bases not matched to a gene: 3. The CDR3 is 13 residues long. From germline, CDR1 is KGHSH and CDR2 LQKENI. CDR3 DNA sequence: TGTGCCAGCTCACCGACAGGGCCGGAGACCCAGTACTTC. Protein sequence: CASSPTGPETQYF. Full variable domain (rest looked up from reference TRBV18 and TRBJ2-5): NAGVMQNPRHLVRRRGQEARLRCSPMKGHSHVYWYRQLPEEGLKFMVYLQKENIIDESGMPKERFSAEFPKEGPSILRIQQVVRGDSAAYFCASSPTGPETQYFGPGTRLLVL.

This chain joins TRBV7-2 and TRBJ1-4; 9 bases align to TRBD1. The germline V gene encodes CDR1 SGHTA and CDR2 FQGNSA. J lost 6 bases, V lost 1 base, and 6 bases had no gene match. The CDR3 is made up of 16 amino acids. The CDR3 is CASSLDEGQGHEKLFF. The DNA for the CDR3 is TGTGCCAGCAGCTTAGACGAGGGACAGGGACATGAAAAACTGTTTTTT.

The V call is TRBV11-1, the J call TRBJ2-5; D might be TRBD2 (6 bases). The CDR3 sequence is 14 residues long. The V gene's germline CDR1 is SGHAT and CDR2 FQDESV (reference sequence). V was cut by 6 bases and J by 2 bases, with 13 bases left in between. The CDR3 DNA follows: TGTGCCAGCAGTCAGACTAGTTCTCAAGAGACCCAGTACTTC. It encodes CASSQTSSQETQYF.

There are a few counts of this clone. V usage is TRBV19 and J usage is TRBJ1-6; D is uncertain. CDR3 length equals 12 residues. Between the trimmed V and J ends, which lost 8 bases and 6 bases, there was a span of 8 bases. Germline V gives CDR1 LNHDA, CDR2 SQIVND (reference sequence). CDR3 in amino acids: CASRVFNSPLHF. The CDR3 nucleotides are TGTGCCAGTCGAGTATTTAATTCACCCCTCCACTTT.

The DNA for the CDR3 is TGTGCCAGCAGCCAAGGGTCGGCAGGGGATGTCGGGGAGCTGTTTTTT. It translates to CASSQGSAGDVGELFF. The J gene is TRBJ2-2, the V gene TRBV4-2; weak D call: TRBD1 (6 bases). From germline, CDR1 is LGHNA and CDR2 YNFKEQ. The V end lost 1 base, the J end lost 7 bases, and 16 bases lay between the germline ends. The CDR3 is 16 amino acids.